This T cell receptor beta chain was profiled in a study of T cells in Graves' hyperthyroidism and ophthalmopathy. The hyperthyroidism patients had all been newly diagnosed, and their disease duration was under 2 months. Their ages ranged from 18 to 65 years. Patients were excluded because of uncontrolled infection, other autoimmune disease, pregnancy or lactation. The blood specimen was taken at initial hyperthyroidism diagnosis, before any ophthalmopathy symptoms. Researchers amplified the TCR beta CDR3 regions from RNA transcripts. The study used the HTBI primer set for a first-round RT-PCR of the TCR CDR3. TCRdb re-derived calls from the multiplex PCR reads in MiXCR, one entry per CDR3 protein. The sample yields about 360,000 distinct CDR3 sequences, approximately 15% seen once. The CDR3 length is 13 residues. Overall study findings and caveats: The majority of expanded thyroid clonotypes above 0.001 also appeared in blood.

Concerning this clonotype itself: Its cognate antigen is unknown. This may stem from a read error, because a much larger clone lies one nucleotide away.

The source is a man aged 25 to 40 with Graves' hyperthyroidism that later progressed to Graves' ophthalmopathy. V usage is TRBV12-3 or TRBV12-4 and J usage is TRBJ2-5; 8 nucleotides align to TRBD2. Sequencing input: blood. CDR3: CASSSSGQETQHF. The CDR3 DNA reads TGTGCCAGCAGTTCTAGCGGGCAAGAGACCCAGCACTTC.